A selection of T cell receptor beta chains follows, all from one sample in a study of Graves' ophthalmopathy and Graves' hyperthyroidism. TCRdb re-called the multiplex PCR reads through MiXCR, storing one row per CDR3 protein. The sample consists of fewer than 400,000 distinct CDR3 sequences, approximately 20% of them appearing once. Input material: peripheral blood. Every receptor here comes from a woman aged 18 to 35 with Graves' ophthalmopathy. Each CDR3 is given with its conserved first and last residue. Each record gives: J gene, CDR3 length, D gene, V gene, clone size, CDR3 DNA, CDR3 protein. The D gene is left open where the match is weak. Clone size is not always given. Where it is, it says once, few, many or a class for expanded clones.

J gene: TRBJ1-2; CDR3 length: 11; D gene: -; V gene: TRBV6-5; clone size: -; CDR3 DNA: TGTGCCAGCAGTTTTCGGTTTGGCTACACCTTC; CDR3 protein: CASSFRFGYTF
J gene: TRBJ2-2; CDR3 length: 14; D gene: TRBD2; V gene: TRBV28; clone size: many; CDR3 DNA: TGTGCCAGCAGGACTAGCGCGAACACCGGGGAGCTGTTTTTT; CDR3 protein: CASRTSANTGELFF
J gene: TRBJ1-5; CDR3 length: 15; D gene: -; V gene: TRBV30; clone size: many; CDR3 DNA: TGTGCCTGGAGTCCCCCCGCGGCTTTATTCCAGCCCCAGCATTTT; CDR3 protein: CAWSPPAALFQPQHF
J gene: TRBJ2-5; CDR3 length: 15; D gene: -; V gene: TRBV20-1; clone size: many; CDR3 DNA: TGCAGTGCTCCTTCGGGGGCATTCGACCAAGAGACCCAGTACTTC; CDR3 protein: CSAPSGAFDQETQYF
J gene: TRBJ1-5; CDR3 length: 16; D gene: TRBD1; V gene: TRBV10-1; clone size: many; CDR3 DNA: TGCGCCAGCAGTGAAGGCCGACAGGGAGGCAATCAGCCCCAGCATTTT; CDR3 protein: CASSEGRQGGNQPQHF
J gene: TRBJ2-5; CDR3 length: 13; D gene: -; V gene: TRBV9; clone size: many; CDR3 DNA: TGTGCCAGTTCTTCCCCAGTTCGGGAGACCCAGTACTTC; CDR3 protein: CASSSPVRETQYF
J gene: TRBJ2-5; CDR3 length: 15; D gene: TRBD2; V gene: TRBV19; clone size: many; CDR3 DNA: TGTGCCAGTAGTAAGGCTAGCGGATTATTCGAGACCCAGTACTTC; CDR3 protein: CASSKASGLFETQYF
J gene: TRBJ1-5; CDR3 length: 15; D gene: -; V gene: TRBV12-3/TRBV12-4; clone size: few; CDR3 DNA: TGTGCCAGCAGTCCACCCGGTGGGAGCAATCAGCCCCAGCATTTT; CDR3 protein: CASSPPGGSNQPQHF
J gene: TRBJ2-5; CDR3 length: 14; D gene: -; V gene: TRBV28; clone size: many; CDR3 DNA: TGTGCCAGCAGAACAAATCCGGACCAAGAGACCCAGTACTTC; CDR3 protein: CASRTNPDQETQYF
J gene: TRBJ2-5; CDR3 length: 14; D gene: TRBD1; V gene: TRBV11-2; clone size: many; CDR3 DNA: TGTGCCAGCAGAATCCCGGGACAGGGGGAGACCCAGTACTTC; CDR3 protein: CASRIPGQGETQYF
J gene: TRBJ2-7; CDR3 length: 16; D gene: -; V gene: TRBV9; clone size: -; CDR3 DNA: TGTGCCAGCAGCGTAGTACCAGTGAACCAGTCCTACGAGCAGTACTTC; CDR3 protein: CASSVVPVNQSYEQYF
J gene: TRBJ1-1; CDR3 length: 14; D gene: -; V gene: TRBV3-1; clone size: many; CDR3 DNA: TGTGCCAGCAGCCTACGACAGCCCTCTGGCGGGGCTTTCTTT; CDR3 protein: CASSLRQPSGGAFF
J gene: TRBJ2-7; CDR3 length: 13; D gene: TRBD1; V gene: TRBV6-2/TRBV6-3; clone size: once; CDR3 DNA: TGTGCCAGCAGTCAACAGGGGATTGGGGAGCAGTACTTC; CDR3 protein: CASSQQGIGEQYF
J gene: TRBJ1-2; CDR3 length: 13; D gene: -; V gene: TRBV6-2/TRBV6-3; clone size: -; CDR3 DNA: TGTGCCAGCAGTATCAGGACTAACTATGGCTACACCTTC; CDR3 protein: CASSIRTNYGYTF
J gene: TRBJ2-7; CDR3 length: 14; D gene: -; V gene: TRBV20-1; clone size: many; CDR3 DNA: TGCAGTGCTAGGAGGGCGGAGTGGGATTACGAGCAGTACTTC; CDR3 protein: CSARRAEWDYEQYF
J gene: TRBJ1-2; CDR3 length: 14; D gene: TRBD1; V gene: TRBV6-5; clone size: -; CDR3 DNA: TGTGCCAGCCGTTCAGGGGGCGCAAACTATGGCTACACCTTC; CDR3 protein: CASRSGGANYGYTF
J gene: TRBJ2-2; CDR3 length: 15; D gene: -; V gene: TRBV12-3/TRBV12-4; clone size: -; CDR3 DNA: TGTGCCAGCAGTCCCTCCCGACAGAACACCGGGGAGCTGTTTTTT; CDR3 protein: CASSPSRQNTGELFF
J gene: TRBJ1-1; CDR3 length: 9; D gene: -; V gene: TRBV2; clone size: many; CDR3 DNA: TGTGCCAGCATCCGTGAAGCTTTCTTT; CDR3 protein: CASIREAFF
J gene: TRBJ1-2; CDR3 length: 12; D gene: TRBD1; V gene: TRBV6-2/TRBV6-3; clone size: many; CDR3 DNA: TGTGCCAGCAGTGGACAGGTGTATGGCTACACCTTC; CDR3 protein: CASSGQVYGYTF
J gene: TRBJ1-5; CDR3 length: 13; D gene: -; V gene: TRBV6-1; clone size: many; CDR3 DNA: TGTGCCAGCAGTGAAGCCTTGACCCCTCCCCAGCATTTT; CDR3 protein: CASSEALTPPQHF